This paragraph covers one TCR beta chain sequence. Cohort placement rested on clinical history that participants reported themselves. Donors of Cohort 3 who recovered were those that had two negative PCRs, clearance, or symptom resolution. Authors' data handling: The assay estimated nucleated cells by amplifying reference gene primers. Using immunoSEQ multiplex PCR, the repertoire was profiled, and TCRdb retains in-frame clones only, with some absent. V and J calls and clone size are copied from that table; D and trimming were computed from the DNA. Of 320,000 or so clones detected, roughly nine tenths appear once; the ten largest clones hold 4.5% to 5.5%. This sample is drawn from a study of blood T cell repertoires in COVID-19. The CDR3 is 15 amino acids. The germline V gene encodes CDR1 SGHVS and CDR2 FQNEAQ. V was shortened by 1 base and J by 1 base, with 5 bases between the two germline ends.

Sequenced material: PBMCs or T cells enriched from blood (not recorded which). The chain joins TRBV7-8 to TRBJ2-6; D call uncertain. The sequence was obtained from a man aged 55 to 69 who had recovered from COVID-19. The CDR3 here is CASSLGPSGANVLTF. The CDR3 DNA reads as TGTGCCAGCAGCTTAGGGCCATCTGGGGCCAACGTCCTGACTTTC.